The 21 T cell receptor beta chains below were found in one sample sequenced in a study of siplizumab effects on memory and regulatory T cells. Some clones are missing from TCRdb's copy, which holds only in-frame ones; the method was immunoSEQ multiplex PCR. Of around 100,000 clones detected, 92% appear once; the ten largest clones hold approximately 0.71%. The sequencing input was Tregs sorted from blood. All receptors come from a human donor in good health.

The rearrangement uses TRBV27 and TRBJ2-7, with TRBD2 matching over 8 bases. Germline values: CDR1 MNHEY, CDR2 SMNVEV (reference sequence). Trimming cost V 6 bases and J 2 bases; bases outside gene matches: 9. The CDR3 length is 15 residues. The DNA for the CDR3 is TGTGCCAGCAGAGGCCTGGGACTAGAGACCTACGAGCAGTACTTC. Its protein product is CASRGLGLETYEQYF.

This chain joins TRBV7-2 and TRBJ2-7; D is uncertain. There are 14 residues in the CDR3. Germline V CDR1 and CDR2: SGHTA, FQGNSA. V lost 1 base, J lost 3 bases, and 10 bases lay in between. The CDR3 DNA is TGTGCCAGCAGCTTAGTTGGAGAACTCTACGAGCAGTACTTC. Protein: CASSLVGELYEQYF.

This chain connects TRBV28 to TRBJ2-3; 8 bases are a match to TRBD1. In germline, CDR1 is MDHEN, CDR2 SYDVKM. Losses at the gene ends were 4 bases for V and 1 base for J; bases not matched to a gene: 7. CDR3 length: 16 amino acids. In nucleotides, the CDR3 is TGTGCCAGCAGTTCCCCAGGGGGCCGGGGCACAGATACGCAGTATTTT. Protein: CASSSPGGRGTDTQYF. The complete variable domain, with remaining parts taken from reference TRBV28 and TRBJ2-3, reads DVKVTQSSRYLVKRTGEKVFLECVQDMDHENMFWYRQDPGLGLRLIYFSYDVKMKEKGDIPEGYSVSREKKERFSLILESASTNQTSMYLCASSSPGGRGTDTQYFGPGTRLTVL.

The chain carries TRBV11-2 and TRBJ1-2; weak D call: TRBD1 (5 bases). The V and J ends lost 5 bases and 7 bases respectively, with 26 bases between them. The CDR3 has 17 residues. CDR1 is SGHAT and CDR2 is FQNNGV in the germline V gene. CDR3 region: CASSDTGTVGPYSGYTF. In nucleotides, the CDR3 is TGTGCCAGCAGCGATACCGGGACTGTTGGGCCATATAGTGGCTACACCTTC.

This chain connects TRBV9 to TRBJ2-5; 11 bases map to TRBD2. The germline V gene has CDR1 SGDLS and CDR2 YYNGEE. This CDR3 is built from 17 residues. V lost 2 bases to trimming and J lost 4 bases; unmatched junction nucleotides: 10. This CDR3 reads CASSVGLGLAGGETQYF. The CDR3 nucleotides read TGTGCCAGCAGCGTCGGTCTTGGACTAGCGGGTGGAGAGACCCAGTACTTC.

The chain employs TRBV6-6 and TRBJ2-3; 7 bases are a match to TRBD1. Germline V gene sequence: CDR1 MNHNY, CDR2 SVGAGI (reference sequence). This CDR3 is 15 amino acids long. Unmatched junction bases numbered 9, after V lost 5 bases and J lost 4 bases. The CDR3 coding sequence is TGTGCCAGCAGTGGGGACAGCCGGGTGGCAGATACGCAGTATTTT. Residues: CASSGDSRVADTQYF.

Comment on this clone: In the same sample, other DNA sequences code for this CDR3. The J gene is TRBJ2-1, the V gene TRBV5-1; D not resolved. This CDR3 spans 11 amino acids. V was trimmed by 0 bases and J by 9 bases, leaving 4 bases between them. Per germline, CDR1 SGHRS and CDR2 YFSETQ. CDR3 in amino acids: CASSLGAEQFF. The DNA of the CDR3 is TGCGCCAGCAGCTTGGGAGCTGAGCAGTTCTTC.

This chain uses TRBV28 with TRBJ2-5; no clear D gene. V lost 5 bases, J lost 2 bases, and 12 bases lay in between. Germline V lookup: CDR1 MDHEN, CDR2 SYDVKM. The CDR3 sequence is 14 residues long. The CDR3 protein is CASSRRISQETQYF. Written as DNA, the CDR3 is TGTGCCAGCAGTAGACGGATCTCTCAAGAGACCCAGTACTTC. Full variable domain (outside the CDR3, taken from reference TRBV28 and TRBJ2-5): DVKVTQSSRYLVKRTGEKVFLECVQDMDHENMFWYRQDPGLGLRLIYFSYDVKMKEKGDIPEGYSVSREKKERFSLILESASTNQTSMYLCASSRRISQETQYFGPGTRLLVL.

The genes are TRBV2 and TRBJ1-1, with a tentative D call TRBD1 (5 bases). Between the trimmed V and J ends, which lost 4 bases and 7 bases, there was a span of 13 bases. Germline CDR1 is SNHLY and CDR2 is FYNNEI. The CDR3 consists of 13 residues. The chain's CDR3 is CASSVYGGGEAFF. CDR3 DNA: TGTGCCAGCAGTGTCTACGGGGGGGGTGAAGCTTTCTTT.

A single count supports this clone. The chain is built from TRBV5-1 and TRBJ2-7; perhaps TRBD2 as D (5 bases). CDR3 length equals 12 residues. V shed 8 bases and J shed 1 base, with 10 bases lying between them. Per germline, CDR1 SGHRS and CDR2 YFSETQ. The CDR3: CASREGSYEQYF. The CDR3 region has the DNA TGCGCCAGTAGAGAGGGTTCCTACGAGCAGTACTTC.

The genes are TRBV5-5 and TRBJ2-7, with 11 bases that match TRBD1. Losses at the gene ends were 5 bases for V and 7 bases for J; bases not matched to a gene: 11. This CDR3 contains 15 residues. From germline, CDR1 is SGHKS and CDR2 YYEKEE (reference sequence). The CDR3 loop is CASSKAHGTGGEQYF. The CDR3 coding sequence is TGTGCCAGCAGTAAAGCTCACGGGACAGGGGGTGAGCAGTACTTC.

The sample holds a few counts of this clone. This chain joins TRBV30 and TRBJ1-1; D unclear. CDR1 is GTSNPN, CDR2 SVGIG, per germline (reference sequence). V lost 1 base and J 6 bases, leaving 12 bases between the germline ends. The CDR3 consists of 13 residues. As DNA, the CDR3 is TGTGCCTGGAGTGCAAATACTGGGGCTGAAGCTTTCTTT. This gives the protein CAWSANTGAEAFF.

The J gene is TRBJ1-5, the V gene TRBV11-2; TRBD1 is a possible D gene (5 bases). The ends were cut back, 2 bases at V and 5 bases at J, with 16 bases in the middle. The CDR3 sequence is 16 residues long. The germline V gene encodes CDR1 SGHAT and CDR2 FQNNGV. The CDR3 here is CASSLIGAGWDQPQHF. In DNA, the CDR3 is TGTGCCAGCAGCTTAATCGGGGCAGGATGGGATCAGCCCCAGCATTTT.

This chain links TRBV7-9 with TRBJ2-7; 12 bases are a match to TRBD2. Germline V lookup: CDR1 SEHNR, CDR2 FQNEAQ (reference sequence). This CDR3 has 17 amino acids. The V and J ends lost 3 bases and 5 bases, in that order; junction bases with no gene match: 11. CDR3 sequence reads: CASSLSLTSGSSHEQYF. CDR3 bases: TGTGCCAGCAGCTTGAGCCTGACTAGCGGGAGTTCCCACGAGCAGTACTTC. Using reference TRBV7-9 and TRBJ2-7 for the parts outside the CDR3, the full variable domain is DTGVSQNPRHKITKRGQNVTFRCDPISEHNRLYWYRQTLGQGPEFLTYFQNEAQLEKSRLLSDRFSAERPKGSFSTLEIQRTEQGDSAMYLCASSLSLTSGSSHEQYFGPGTRLTVT.

The V call is TRBV2, the J call TRBJ1-2, with D perhaps TRBD1 (5 bases). The CDR3 contains 15 residues. Trimming removed 0 bases at V and 8 bases at J, with 16 bases between. Germline V gene sequence: CDR1 SNHLY, CDR2 FYNNEI. CDR3 amino acids: CASSEAATGTEGYTF. The CDR3 nucleotides are TGTGCCAGCAGTGAAGCGGCCACCGGGACGGAAGGCTACACCTTC.

Only one count was recorded for this clone. V is TRBV6-1 and J is TRBJ1-5; D unresolved. Germline assignment: CDR1 MNHNS and CDR2 SASEGT. CDR3 length: 17 amino acids. Trimming took off 3 bases at V and 1 base at J, with 16 bases between the two ends. The CDR3 sequence: CASSEGSGPISNQPQHF. CDR3 nucleotides: TGTGCCAGCAGTGAGGGATCGGGCCCGATCAGCAATCAGCCCCAGCATTTT.

A single count supports this clone. The chain is built from TRBV4-2 and TRBJ2-7; 7 bases agree with TRBD2. Germline CDR1 reads LGHNA; CDR2 reads YNFKEQ. The CDR3 is 17 amino acids. J gave up 6 bases and V 1 base, and 15 bases lay outside the gene matches. The CDR3, as DNA: TGTGCCAGCAGCCAAGTTGAGGGAGGGCCCCTTCAGGGCGAGCAGTACTTC. This encodes CASSQVEGGPLQGEQYF.

The J gene is TRBJ2-7, the V gene TRBV1; TRBD2 reflects the table's D call only, with no check against the DNA. TRBV1 has pseudogene status. The CDR3 runs to 18 residues. The CDR3: CTSSQAMYTEKSTYEQYF. CDR3 in DNA: TGCACCAGCAGCCAAGCCATGTACACGGAGAAATCAACCTACGAGCAGTACTTC.

The rearrangement joins TRBV2 to TRBJ2-7; a weak D match, TRBD2 (5 bases). The ends were cut back, 2 bases at V and 2 bases at J, with 19 bases in the middle. Germline loops: CDR1 SNHLY, CDR2 FYNNEI. This CDR3 contains 17 residues. DNA for the CDR3: TGTGCCAGCAGTGAAATCGCGGGCGCGGAAGGGACCTACGAGCAGTACTTC. Translating it yields CASSEIAGAEGTYEQYF. Drawing the rest from reference TRBV2 and TRBJ2-7, the complete variable domain is EPEVTQTPSHQVTQMGQEVILRCVPISNHLYFYWYRQILGQKVEFLVSFYNNEISEKSEIFDDQFSVERPDGSNFTLKIRSTKLEDSAMYFCASSEIAGAEGTYEQYFGPGTRLTVT.

This chain links TRBV28 with TRBJ2-4, with 15 bases matching TRBD2. The germline V gene encodes CDR1 MDHEN and CDR2 SYDVKM. The V and J ends lost 4 bases and 2 bases, in that order; junction bases with no gene match: 9. This CDR3 spans 19 amino acids. The CDR3 region has the DNA TGTGCCAGCAGTTCGGGACTAGCGGGAGGTTTAGAGACCAAAAACATTCAGTACTTC. This codes for CASSSGLAGGLETKNIQYF.

This sequence joins TRBV2 and TRBJ1-3, with TRBD1 matching 7 bases. The V gene end was trimmed by 3 bases and the J gene end by 2 bases; junction bases not matched to a gene: 4. Germline V gene lookup returns CDR1 SNHLY and CDR2 FYNNEI. CDR3 length: 15 residues. The CDR3 DNA reads TGTGCCAGCAGTGACCGGCAGGGGGCTGGAAACACCATATATTTT. Protein product: CASSDRQGAGNTIYF.